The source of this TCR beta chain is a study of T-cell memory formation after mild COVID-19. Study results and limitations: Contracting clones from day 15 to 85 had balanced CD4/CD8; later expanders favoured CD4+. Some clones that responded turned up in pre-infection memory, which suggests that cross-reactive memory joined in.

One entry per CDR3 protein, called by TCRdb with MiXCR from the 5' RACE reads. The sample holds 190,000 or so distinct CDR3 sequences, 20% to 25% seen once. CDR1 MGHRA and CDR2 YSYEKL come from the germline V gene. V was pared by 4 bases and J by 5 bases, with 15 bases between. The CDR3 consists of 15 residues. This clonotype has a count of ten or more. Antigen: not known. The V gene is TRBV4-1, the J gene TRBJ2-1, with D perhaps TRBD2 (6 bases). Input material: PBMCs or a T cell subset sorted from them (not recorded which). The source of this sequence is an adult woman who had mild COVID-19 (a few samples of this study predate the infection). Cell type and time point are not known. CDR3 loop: CASSPLTSGDNEQFF. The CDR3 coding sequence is TGCGCCAGCAGCCCTCTCACGTCGGGAGACAATGAGCAGTTCTTC.